This TCR beta chain was documented in a study of blood T cell repertoires in COVID-19. Overall study context: COVID-19 samples from acute and convalescent phases originated in the United States, Italy and Spain.

The CDR3 length is 19 residues. The germline V gene has CDR1 SGHRS and CDR2 YFSETQ. The V gene lost 7 bases and the J gene lost 0 bases, with 23 bases spanning the gap. TCRdb's table, derived via immunoSEQ multiplex PCR, lists solely in-frame clones and lacks some. The data contain roughly 80,000 clones, about four fifths of them seen just once; the ten biggest clones take up around 40%. The receptor was isolated from an elderly man with acute or convalescent COVID-19. The sequenced sample was peripheral blood. The chain links TRBV5-1 to TRBJ2-6; D perhaps matches TRBD1 (6 bases). The CDR3 loop is CASASSSRGPISGANVLTF. CDR3 in DNA: TGCGCCAGCGCATCTTCGAGCAGGGGACCCATCTCTGGGGCCAACGTCCTGACTTTC. The full variable domain, its missing parts supplied by reference TRBV5-1 and TRBJ2-6, is KAGVTQTPRYLIKTRGQQVTLSCSPISGHRSVSWYQQTPGQGLQFLFEYFSETQRNKGNFPGRFSGRQFSNSRSEMNVSTLELGDSALYLCASASSSRGPISGANVLTFGAGSRLTVL.